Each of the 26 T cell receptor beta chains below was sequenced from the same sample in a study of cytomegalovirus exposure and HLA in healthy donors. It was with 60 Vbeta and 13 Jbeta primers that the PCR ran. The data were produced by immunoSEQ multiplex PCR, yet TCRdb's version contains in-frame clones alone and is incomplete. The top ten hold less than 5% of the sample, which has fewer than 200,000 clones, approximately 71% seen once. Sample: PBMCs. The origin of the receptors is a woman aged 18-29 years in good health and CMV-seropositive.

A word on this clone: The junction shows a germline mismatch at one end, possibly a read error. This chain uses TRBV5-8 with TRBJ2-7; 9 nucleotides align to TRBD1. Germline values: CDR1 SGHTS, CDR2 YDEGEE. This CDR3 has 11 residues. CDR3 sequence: CASSLWTGVDF. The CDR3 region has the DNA TGTGCCAGCAGCTTGTGGACAGGGGTAGACTTC.

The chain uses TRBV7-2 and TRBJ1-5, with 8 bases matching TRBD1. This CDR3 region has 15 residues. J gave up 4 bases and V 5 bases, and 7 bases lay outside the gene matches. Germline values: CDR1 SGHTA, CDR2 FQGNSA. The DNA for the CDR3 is TGTGCCAGCAGCCCCGTACGACAGGGGAATCAGCCCCAGCATTTT. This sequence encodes CASSPVRQGNQPQHF.

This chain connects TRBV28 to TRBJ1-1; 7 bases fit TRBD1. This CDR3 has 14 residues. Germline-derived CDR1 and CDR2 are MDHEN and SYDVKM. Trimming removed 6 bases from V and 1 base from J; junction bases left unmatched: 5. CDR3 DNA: TGTGCCAGCAGGAACCGGGACAGGAACACTGAAGCTTTCTTT. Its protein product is CASRNRDRNTEAFF.

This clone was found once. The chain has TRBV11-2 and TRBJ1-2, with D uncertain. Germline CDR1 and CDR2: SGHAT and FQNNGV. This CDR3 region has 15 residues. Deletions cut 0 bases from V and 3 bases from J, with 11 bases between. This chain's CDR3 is CASSLDLNRDYGYTF. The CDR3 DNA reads TGTGCCAGCAGCTTAGATCTAAACCGGGACTATGGCTACACCTTC.

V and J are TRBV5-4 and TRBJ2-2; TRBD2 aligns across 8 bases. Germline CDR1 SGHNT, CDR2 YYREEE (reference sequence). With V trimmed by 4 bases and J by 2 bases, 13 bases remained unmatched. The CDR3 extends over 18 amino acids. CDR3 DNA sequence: TGTGCCAGCAGCAGTAGCGGGAACCCTCTACCTAACACCGGGGAGCTGTTTTTT. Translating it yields CASSSSGNPLPNTGELFF.

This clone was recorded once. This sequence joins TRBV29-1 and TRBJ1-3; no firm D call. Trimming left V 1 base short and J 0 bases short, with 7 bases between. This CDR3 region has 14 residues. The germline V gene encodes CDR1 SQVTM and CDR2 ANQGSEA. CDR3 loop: CSVEGESSGNTIYF. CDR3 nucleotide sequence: TGCAGCGTTGAAGGGGAGAGCTCTGGAAACACCATATATTTT.

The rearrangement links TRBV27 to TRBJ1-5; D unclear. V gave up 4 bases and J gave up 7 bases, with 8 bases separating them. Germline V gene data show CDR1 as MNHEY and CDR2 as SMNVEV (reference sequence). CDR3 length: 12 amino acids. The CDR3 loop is CASSSYAQPQHF. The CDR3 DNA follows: TGTGCCAGCAGTTCTTATGCGCAGCCCCAGCATTTT.

The CDR3 DNA reads TGTGCCTGGAGCGGTGGGGGGGAGCACCCGTACTTC. Amino acid sequence: CAWSGGGEHPYF. V usage is TRBV30 and J usage is TRBJ2-7, with 7 bases fitting TRBD2. From germline, CDR1 is GTSNPN and CDR2 SVGIG (reference sequence). The V segment lost 3 bases and the J segment 12 bases; nucleotides outside the gene matches: 11. The length of the CDR3 is 12 residues. Full variable domain (remainder filled in from reference TRBV30 and TRBJ2-7): SQTIHQWPATLVQPVGSPLSLECTVEGTSNPNLYWYRQAAGRGLQLLFYSVGIGQISSEVPQNLSASRPQDRQFILSSKKLLLSDSGFYLCAWSGGGEHPYFGPGTRLTVT.

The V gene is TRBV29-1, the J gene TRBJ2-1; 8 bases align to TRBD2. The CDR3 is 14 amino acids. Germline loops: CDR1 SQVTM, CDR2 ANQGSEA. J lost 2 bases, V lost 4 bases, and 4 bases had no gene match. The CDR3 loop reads CSVVLREAYNEQFF. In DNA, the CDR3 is TGCAGCGTTGTCTTGCGGGAGGCCTACAATGAGCAGTTCTTC.

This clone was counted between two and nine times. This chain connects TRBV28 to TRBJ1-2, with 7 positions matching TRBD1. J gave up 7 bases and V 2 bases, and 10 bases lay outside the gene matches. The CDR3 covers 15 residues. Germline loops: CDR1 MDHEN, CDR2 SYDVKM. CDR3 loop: CASSLPPDRQSGYTF. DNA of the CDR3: TGTGCCAGCAGTTTACCACCGGACAGGCAGAGTGGCTACACCTTC.

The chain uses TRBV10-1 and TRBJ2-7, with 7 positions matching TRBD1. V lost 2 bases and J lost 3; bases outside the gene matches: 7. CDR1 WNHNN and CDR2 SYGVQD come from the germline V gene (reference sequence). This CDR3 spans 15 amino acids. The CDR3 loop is CASSETVDRFYEQYF. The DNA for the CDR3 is TGCGCCAGCAGTGAGACGGTGGACAGGTTCTACGAGCAGTACTTC.

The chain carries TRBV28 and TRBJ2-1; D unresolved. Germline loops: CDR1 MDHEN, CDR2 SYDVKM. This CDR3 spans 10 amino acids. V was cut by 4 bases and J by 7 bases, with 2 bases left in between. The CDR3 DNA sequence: TGTGCCAGCAGTTCGAATGAGCAGTTCTTC. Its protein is CASSSNEQFF.

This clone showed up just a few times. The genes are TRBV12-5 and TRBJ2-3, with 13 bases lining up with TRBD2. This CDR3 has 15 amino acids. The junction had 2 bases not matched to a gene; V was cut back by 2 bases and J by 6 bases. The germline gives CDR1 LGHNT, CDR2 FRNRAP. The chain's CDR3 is CASGLTSGRADTQYF. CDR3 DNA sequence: TGTGCTAGTGGTTTGACTAGCGGGAGGGCCGATACGCAGTATTTT.

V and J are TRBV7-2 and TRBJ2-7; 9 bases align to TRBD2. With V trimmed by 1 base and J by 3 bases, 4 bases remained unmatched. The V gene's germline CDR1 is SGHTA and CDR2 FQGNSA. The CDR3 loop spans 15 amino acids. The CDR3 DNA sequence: TGTGCCAGCAGCTTAGGGTCTAGCGGGGACTACGAGCAGTACTTC. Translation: CASSLGSSGDYEQYF.

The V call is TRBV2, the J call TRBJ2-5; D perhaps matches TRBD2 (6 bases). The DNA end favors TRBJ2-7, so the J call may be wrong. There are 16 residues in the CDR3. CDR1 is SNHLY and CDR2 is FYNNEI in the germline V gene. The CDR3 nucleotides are TGTGCCAGCAGTGAATGGGCTAGCGAGATCTCCTACGAGCAGTACTTC. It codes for CASSEWASEISYEQYF.

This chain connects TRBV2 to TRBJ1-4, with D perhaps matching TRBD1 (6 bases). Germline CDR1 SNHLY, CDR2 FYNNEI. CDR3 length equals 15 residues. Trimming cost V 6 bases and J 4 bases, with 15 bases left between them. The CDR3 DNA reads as TGTGCCAGCAGGGCCGAACAGGGTTTTAATGAAAAACTGTTTTTT. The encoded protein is CASRAEQGFNEKLFF. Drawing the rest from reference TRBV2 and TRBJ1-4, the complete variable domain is EPEVTQTPSHQVTQMGQEVILRCVPISNHLYFYWYRQILGQKVEFLVSFYNNEISEKSEIFDDQFSVERPDGSNFTLKIRSTKLEDSAMYFCASRAEQGFNEKLFFGSGTQLSVL.

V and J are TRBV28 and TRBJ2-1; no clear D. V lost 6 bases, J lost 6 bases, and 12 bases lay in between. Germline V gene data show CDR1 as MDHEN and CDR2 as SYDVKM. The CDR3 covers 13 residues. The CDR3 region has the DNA TGTGCCAGCAGCCCCTCTGACTTCAATGAGCAGTTCTTC. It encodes CASSPSDFNEQFF.

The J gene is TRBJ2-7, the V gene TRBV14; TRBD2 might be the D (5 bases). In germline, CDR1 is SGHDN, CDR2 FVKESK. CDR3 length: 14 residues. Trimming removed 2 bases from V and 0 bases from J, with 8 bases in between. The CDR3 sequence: CASSQPRGSYEQYF. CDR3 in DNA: TGTGCCAGCAGCCAACCCCGGGGCTCCTACGAGCAGTACTTC.

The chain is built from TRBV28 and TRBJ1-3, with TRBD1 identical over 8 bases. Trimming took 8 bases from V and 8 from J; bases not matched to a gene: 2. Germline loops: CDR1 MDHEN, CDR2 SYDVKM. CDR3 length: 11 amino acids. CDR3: CASGQGDTIYF. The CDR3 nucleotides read TGTGCCAGCGGACAGGGCGACACCATATATTTT.

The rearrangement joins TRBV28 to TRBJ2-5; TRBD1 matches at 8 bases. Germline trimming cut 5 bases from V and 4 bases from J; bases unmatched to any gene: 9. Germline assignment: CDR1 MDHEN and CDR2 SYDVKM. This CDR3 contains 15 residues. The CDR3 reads CASSTAQGVPETQYF. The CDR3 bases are TGTGCCAGCAGTACAGCACAGGGGGTCCCAGAGACCCAGTACTTC.

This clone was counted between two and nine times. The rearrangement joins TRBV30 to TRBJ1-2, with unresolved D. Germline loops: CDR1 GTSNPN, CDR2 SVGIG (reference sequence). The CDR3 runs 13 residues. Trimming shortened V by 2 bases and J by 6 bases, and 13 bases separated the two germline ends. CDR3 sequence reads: CAWSMSSTHGYTF. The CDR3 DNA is TGTGCCTGGAGTATGTCCTCCACTCATGGCTACACCTTC. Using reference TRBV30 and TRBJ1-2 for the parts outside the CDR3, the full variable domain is SQTIHQWPATLVQPVGSPLSLECTVEGTSNPNLYWYRQAAGRGLQLLFYSVGIGQISSEVPQNLSASRPQDRQFILSSKKLLLSDSGFYLCAWSMSSTHGYTFGSGTRLTVV.

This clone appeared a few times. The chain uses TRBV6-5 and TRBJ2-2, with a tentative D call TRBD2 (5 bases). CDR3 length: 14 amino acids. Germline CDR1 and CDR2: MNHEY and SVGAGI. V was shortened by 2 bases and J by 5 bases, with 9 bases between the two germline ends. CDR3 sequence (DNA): TGTGCCAGCAGTTACGGGTCGGGGACCGGGGAGCTGTTTTTT. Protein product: CASSYGSGTGELFF.

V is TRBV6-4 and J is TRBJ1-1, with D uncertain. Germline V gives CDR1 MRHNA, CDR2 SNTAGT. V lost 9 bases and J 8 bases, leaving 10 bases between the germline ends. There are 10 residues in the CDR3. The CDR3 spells CARQKTEAFF. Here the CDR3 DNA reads TGTGCCAGGCAAAAGACAGAAGCTTTCTTT.

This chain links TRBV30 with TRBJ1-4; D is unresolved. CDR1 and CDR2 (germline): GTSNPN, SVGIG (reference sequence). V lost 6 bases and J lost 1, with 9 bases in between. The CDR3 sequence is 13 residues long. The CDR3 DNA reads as TGTGCCTGCGGGCGGGGAACTAATGAAAAACTGTTTTTT. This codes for CACGRGTNEKLFF.

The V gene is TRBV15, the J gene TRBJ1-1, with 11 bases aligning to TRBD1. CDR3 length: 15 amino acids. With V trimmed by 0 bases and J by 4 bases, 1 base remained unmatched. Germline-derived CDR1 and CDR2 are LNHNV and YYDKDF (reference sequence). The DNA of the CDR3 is TGTGCCACCAGCAGAGAGGGGACAGGGGGCACTGAAGCTTTCTTT. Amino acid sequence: CATSREGTGGTEAFF.

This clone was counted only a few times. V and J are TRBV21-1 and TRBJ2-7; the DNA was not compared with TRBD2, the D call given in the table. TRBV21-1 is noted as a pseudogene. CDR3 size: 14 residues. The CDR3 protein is CASSIGTTYYEQYF. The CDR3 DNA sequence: TGTGCCAGCAGCATCGGGACTACCTATTACGAGCAGTACTTC.